This TCR beta chain was identified during a study of identical twins. Overall study results and limits: Out-of-frame alpha sequences common to twins exhibited an excess of low generation probability. With monozygotic twins, out-of-frame TCR alpha sharing exceeded what models estimated.

This CDR3 is 15 amino acids long. In germline, CDR1 is MNHNS, CDR2 SASEGT. Each cDNA held unique molecular identifiers, and template switching gave it a universal primer site. TCRdb processed the 5' RACE reads anew with MiXCR; each CDR3 protein has one entry. The repertoire consists of nearly 650,000 distinct CDR3 sequences, with roughly 6.6% occurring once and the leading ten covering less than 2%. For this clonotype: Its antigen is unidentified. One base away lies a much larger clone, so this may be a sequencing read error.

The sample was also linked to a second study, of yellow fever vaccine responses in identical twins.

The material sequenced was PBMCs. The TCR comes from a woman between 18 and 30 years old in good health. The J gene is TRBJ2-2, the V gene TRBV6-1; D not certain. This CDR3 reads CAISPPGRYTGELFF. DNA of the CDR3: TGTGCCATCAGTCCACCAGGACGGTACACCGGGGAGCTGTTTTTT.